This T cell receptor beta chain originates from a study of T cell repertoires in cytomegalovirus infection. Broader study findings: The ex vivo response showed dominance by HLA-C-restricted CMV-specific TCR beta clonotypes.

V dropped 1 base and J dropped 4 bases, with 13 bases sitting between them. The CDR3 covers 16 residues. The germline gives CDR1 MGHRA, CDR2 YSYEKL. This clonotype has only a few counts. Its specificity is unknown. TCRdb ran MiXCR on the reads and lists one entry per CDR3 protein. The sample carries a few hundred thousand distinct CDR3 sequences, around a sixth recorded once. The genes are TRBV4-1 and TRBJ1-4, with D maybe TRBD1 (5 bases). Sequencing was done on a sample of PBMCs. This receptor was identified in a human donor in good health (CMV status not recorded). Some clones in this sample may be carry-over from other donors' samples. The CDR3 DNA follows: TGCGCCAGCAGCCAAGCCGCGACAGACTATAATGAAAAACTGTTTTTT. Encoded protein: CASSQAATDYNEKLFF.